The rows below give T cell receptor beta chains drawn from one sample of a study of Graves' ophthalmopathy and Graves' hyperthyroidism. Using its own MiXCR run on the multiplex PCR reads, TCRdb lists one record per CDR3 protein. This sample carries around 1.1 million distinct CDR3 sequences, about 35% of them seen once, and the ten largest clones take 11%. Input material: peripheral blood or thyroid tissue (not recorded which). All receptors come from an adult man with Graves' hyperthyroidism. The CDR3 runs from the conserved cysteine through the conserved F or W. The order of the fields is clone size, V gene, J gene, D gene, CDR3 DNA, CDR3 protein. The D gene is left open where the match is weak. Clone size is stated in some rows and not others, as once, few, many or a class when expanded.

>NA|TRBV7-9|TRBJ2-7|NA
TGTGCCAGCAGCTCAGGACAACCTAGCTCCTACGAGCAGTACTTC
CASSSGQPSSYEQYF
>NA|TRBV5-1|TRBJ2-2|TRBD2
TGCGCCAGCACCCATGGCCCGGCGGGAGGGCCTTCTCGGGAGCTGTTTTTT
CASTHGPAGGPSRELFF
>NA|TRBV29-1|TRBJ1-1|NA
TGCAGCTATGGGACAGAAGCTTTCTTT
CSYGTEAFF
>many|TRBV29-1|TRBJ2-7|NA
TGCAGCGTTGTTGACGGCGAGCAGTACTTC
CSVVDGEQYF
>NA|TRBV3-1|TRBJ1-1|NA
TGTGCCAGCAGCCAAGATACAGGGAGCATTGAAGCTTTCTTT
CASSQDTGSIEAFF
>NA|TRBV12-3/TRBV12-4|TRBJ2-2|NA
TGTGCCAGCAGTTCACGTAAGAGACCCAACACCGGGGAGCTGTTTTTT
CASSSRKRPNTGELFF
>many|TRBV11-1|TRBJ1-2|NA
TGTGCCAGCAGCTATACCGGGACTAACTATGGCTACACCTTC
CASSYTGTNYGYTF
>NA|TRBV7-9|TRBJ1-1|NA
TGTGCCAGCAGCTTAGCGCGGGGACAGAACACTGAAGCTTTCTTT
CASSLARGQNTEAFF
>few|TRBV5-1|TRBJ2-5|NA
TGCGCCAGCAGCTTGGCGACAGGAACCCAAGAGACCCAGTACTTC
CASSLATGTQETQYF
>NA|TRBV5-1|TRBJ1-2|NA
TGCGCCAGCAGCCAGTTTAGCGGGGGGAACTATGGCTACACCTTC
CASSQFSGGNYGYTF
>NA|TRBV12-3/TRBV12-4|TRBJ2-2|NA
TGTGCCAGCAGTTTGGAGACGACCGGGGAGCTGTTTTTT
CASSLETTGELFF
>NA|TRBV15|TRBJ2-7|NA
TGTGCCAGCAGCCAAGCGGGCAGGGTTCCCGAGCAGTACTTC
CASSQAGRVPEQYF
>NA|TRBV15|TRBJ2-7|TRBD1
TGTGCCACCAGCCTTGGGACAGGCACCTACGAGCAGTACTTC
CATSLGTGTYEQYF
>NA|TRBV18|TRBJ2-2|NA
TGTGCCAGCTCACCACCGGCCGTGAACACCGGGGAGCTGTTTTTT
CASSPPAVNTGELFF
>few|TRBV4-3|TRBJ1-3|TRBD1
TGCGCCAGCAGCCAAGATGACAGGGGTGGAAACACCATATATTTT
CASSQDDRGGNTIYF
>NA|TRBV5-6|TRBJ1-1|NA
TGTGCCAGCAGCTTGTACGGATCAAACACTGAAGCTTTCTTT
CASSLYGSNTEAFF
>NA|TRBV29-1|TRBJ1-1|NA
TGCAGCGCCCGAGGCGACAGCGGAAGGACTGAAGCTTTCTTT
CSARGDSGRTEAFF
>NA|TRBV10-1|TRBJ1-1|NA
TGCGCCAGCAGTGACCTTATGGGCACTGAAGCTTTCTTT
CASSDLMGTEAFF
>many|TRBV2|TRBJ2-5|NA
TGTGCCAGCACGGGTATGACTGGACAAGAGACCCAGTACTTC
CASTGMTGQETQYF
>NA|TRBV10-3|TRBJ1-5|NA
TGTGCCAGCTCATCAAGGCGGATAGGAGAAAATCAGCCCCAGCATTTT
CASSSRRIGENQPQHF
>NA|TRBV4-1|TRBJ1-4|NA
TGCGCCAGCAGCCACGGGACCGGGGACGAAAAACTGTTTTTT
CASSHGTGDEKLFF
>NA|TRBV6-6|TRBJ2-7|TRBD1
TGTGCCAGCAGAGACTATCTTCCGGGACAGCTCTACGAGCAGTACTTC
CASRDYLPGQLYEQYF
>NA|TRBV20-1|TRBJ2-3|TRBD2
TGCAGTGCTAGAGATCCGAAAAGCGGGATGGGTCGGGCAGATACGCAGTATTTT
CSARDPKSGMGRADTQYF
>many|TRBV9|TRBJ1-1|TRBD1
TGTGCCAGCAGCCCCTGGGACAGACCGTCTGAAGCTTTCTTT
CASSPWDRPSEAFF
>NA|TRBV20-1|TRBJ2-7|TRBD1
TGCAGTGCCCAACCGGGACAGGGGCCCGAGCAGTACTTC
CSAQPGQGPEQYF
>many|TRBV7-2|TRBJ2-5|TRBD1
TGTGCCAGCAGTCAGCAGGGGGCGCGGGAGACCCAGTACTTC
CASSQQGARETQYF
>many|TRBV7-2|TRBJ2-7|NA
TGTGCCAGCAGCGTGGCTCGGGACGGCTACTACGAGCAGTACTTC
CASSVARDGYYEQYF
>NA|TRBV10-2|TRBJ2-7|NA
TGTGCCAGCAGTTCTCCACCTCGACATTCGGGCTACGAGCAGTACTTC
CASSSPPRHSGYEQYF
>NA|TRBV9|TRBJ2-7|NA
TGTGCCAGCAGCGCAGGGGATTGGGCCTACGAGCAGTACTTC
CASSAGDWAYEQYF
>few|TRBV12-5|TRBJ2-2|NA
TGTGCTAGTGGCTCCCACCCGAACACCGGGGAGCTGTTTTTT
CASGSHPNTGELFF
>NA|TRBV4-1|TRBJ2-7|TRBD2
TGCGCCAGCAGCCAAGATGGACTAGGACCTAAGCAGTACTTC
CASSQDGLGPKQYF
>few|TRBV14|TRBJ2-5|NA
TGTGCCAGCAGCCCAGGTCCTAGCTTCTTAGAGACCCAGTACTTC
CASSPGPSFLETQYF
>NA|TRBV15|TRBJ2-3|NA
TGTGCCACCTCGGTTTATGGCCCTAATAGCACAGATACGCAGTATTTT
CATSVYGPNSTDTQYF
>many|TRBV9|TRBJ2-5|NA
TGTGCCAGCAGCGTAGCGGTGAGGAGTGCGGAGACCCAGTACTTC
CASSVAVRSAETQYF
>NA|TRBV29-1|TRBJ2-2|NA
TGCAGCGGGGCGAGCACCGGGGAGCTGTTTTTT
CSGASTGELFF
>few|TRBV6-6|TRBJ2-2|TRBD2
TGTGCCAGCAGCCCCGAACTAGCGGCCGGGGAGCTGTTTTTT
CASSPELAAGELFF
>NA|TRBV4-3|TRBJ2-5|NA
TGCGCCAGCAGCCAAGGTGCTGGGACTGGGCCTGGGGAGACCCAGTACTTC
CASSQGAGTGPGETQYF
>NA|TRBV7-8|TRBJ2-7|NA
TGTGCCAGCAGCTTAGCTATCAGGGTAGGCGAGCAGTACTTC
CASSLAIRVGEQYF
>NA|TRBV20-1|TRBJ2-5|TRBD1
TGCAGTGCGTACCGGGACAGGGAACAGCCCCAGTACTTC
CSAYRDREQPQYF
>NA|TRBV27|TRBJ1-1|TRBD1
TGTGCCAGCAAAAGACAGGGTGAGGGCACTGAAGCTTTCTTT
CASKRQGEGTEAFF
>many|TRBV10-2|TRBJ1-3|NA
TGCGCCAGCAGTGAGTCGAACGGTAGCTCTGGAAACACCATATATTTT
CASSESNGSSGNTIYF
>many|TRBV7-9|TRBJ1-2|NA
TGTGCCAGCAGCGCATCCACAGGGTCCCCCGCCTATGGCTACACCTTC
CASSASTGSPAYGYTF
>many|TRBV29-1|TRBJ2-2|TRBD2
TGCAGCGTTGAATTTGGGACTAGCGGAACGAACACCGGGGAGCTGTTTTTT
CSVEFGTSGTNTGELFF
>NA|TRBV10-3|TRBJ1-1|NA
TGTGCCAGCAGGAGCAGGGGATTGAACACTGAAGCTTTCTTT
CASRSRGLNTEAFF
>many|TRBV7-9|TRBJ2-7|NA
TGTGCCAGCAGCTTAGTCCCAGGGGCGTACGAGCAGTACTTC
CASSLVPGAYEQYF